A selection of T cell receptor beta chains follows, all from one sample in a study of T cell responses to AZD1222 COVID-19 vaccine. Here immunoSEQ multiplex PCR was the method, and the copy in TCRdb shows in-frame clones only, minus some. Here the sample spans 130,000 or so clones, roughly nine tenths being singletons. The sample was peripheral blood, taken on day 0 of AZD1222 vaccination. The receptors come from an adult in good health. Each CDR3 is given with its conserved first and last residue. The D gene is left open where the match is weak. Where a row states a size, it is once, few, many or the class of an expanded clone; other rows omit it.

len | j_gene | d_gene | v_gene | abundance | CDR3aa | CDR3nt
16 | TRBJ2-5 | - | TRBV5-6 | - | CASTVTGSRSLETQYF | TGTGCCAGCACCGTCACAGGCTCTCGCTCATTGGAGACCCAGTACTTC
14 | TRBJ2-6 | - | TRBV2 | few | CASSDPTGANVLTF | TGTGCCAGCAGTGACCCCACTGGGGCCAACGTCCTGACTTTC
16 | TRBJ2-2 | - | TRBV24-1 | - | CATSAGPQEDTGELFF | TGTGCCACCAGTGCCGGACCCCAGGAAGACACCGGGGAGCTGTTTTTT
19 | TRBJ2-5 | - | TRBV3-1/TRBV3-2 | few | CASSQARGGGQDIQETQYF | TGTGCCAGCAGCCAAGCCCGAGGGGGGGGACAGGATATTCAAGAGACCCAGTACTTC
15 | TRBJ2-1 | TRBD2 | TRBV18 | - | CASSQSSGGSNEQFF | TGTGCCAGCTCACAGTCTAGCGGGGGTTCCAATGAGCAGTTCTTC
13 | TRBJ1-1 | TRBD1 | TRBV6-5 | - | CASSRQGNTEAFF | TGTGCCAGCAGTCGACAGGGAAACACTGAAGCTTTCTTT
13 | TRBJ1-2 | - | TRBV30 | few | CAWSAGHRNGYTF | TGTGCCTGGAGTGCGGGACATCGGAATGGCTACACCTTC
16 | TRBJ2-2 | TRBD1 | TRBV9 | once | CASSVGPGQGAGELFF | TGTGCCAGCAGCGTAGGTCCGGGACAGGGGGCCGGGGAGCTGTTTTTT
15 | TRBJ2-1 | - | TRBV6-4 | - | CASSKSTDDYNEQFF | TGTGCCAGCAGCAAATCCACCGACGACTACAATGAGCAGTTCTTC
15 | TRBJ1-2 | - | TRBV11-2 | - | CASSTAGVGNYGYTF | TGTGCCAGCAGCACAGCGGGGGTGGGCAACTATGGCTACACCTTC
15 | TRBJ1-3 | - | TRBV25-1 | - | CASSDIRSSGNTIYF | TGTGCCAGCAGTGATATACGGTCCTCTGGAAACACCATATATTTT
13 | TRBJ1-2 | - | TRBV27 | - | CASSRGPGGGYTF | TGTGCCAGCAGTCGAGGGCCCGGGGGGGGCTACACCTTC
15 | TRBJ2-7 | - | TRBV6-1 | once | CASSEGHGTSYEQYF | TGTGCCAGCAGTGAAGGCCACGGGACCTCCTACGAGCAGTACTTC
17 | TRBJ1-2 | - | TRBV4-1 | - | CASSHTGFKNRGYGYTF | TGCGCCAGCAGCCACACGGGATTCAAGAATAGGGGCTATGGCTACACCTTC
15 | TRBJ1-1 | TRBD1 | TRBV7-9 | few | CASSVGQDMNTEAFF | TGTGCCAGCAGCGTCGGACAGGACATGAACACTGAAGCTTTCTTT
15 | TRBJ1-2 | TRBD1 | TRBV12-5 | - | CASGLVGQDDYGYTF | TGTGCTAGTGGTTTGGTAGGACAGGACGACTATGGCTACACCTTC
14 | TRBJ2-7 | TRBD1 | TRBV11-1 | - | CASSPSGQAYEQYF | TGTGCCAGCAGCCCCTCGGGACAGGCCTACGAGCAGTACTTC
13 | TRBJ1-2 | - | TRBV12-3/TRBV12-4 | - | CASSIRENYGYTF | TGTGCCAGCAGTATCAGGGAGAACTATGGCTACACCTTC
12 | TRBJ2-7 | - | TRBV10-3 | - | CAINRELGEQYF | TGTGCCATCAATAGAGAATTGGGCGAGCAGTACTTC
14 | TRBJ2-7 | - | TRBV25-1 | - | CASSSVQGPHEQYF | TGTGCCAGCAGTTCAGTTCAGGGTCCCCACGAGCAGTACTTC
16 | TRBJ1-6 | TRBD1 | TRBV29-1 | - | CSVEAGQGPYNSPLHF | TGCAGCGTTGAGGCAGGACAGGGCCCCTATAATTCACCCCTCCACTTT
15 | TRBJ2-1 | TRBD2 | TRBV5-1 | - | CASSWGTSWEGEQFF | TGCGCCAGCAGCTGGGGGACTAGCTGGGAAGGGGAGCAGTTCTTC
13 | TRBJ2-7 | - | TRBV27 | - | CASSRGSLYEQYF | TGTGCCAGCAGTCGAGGGAGCCTTTACGAGCAGTACTTC
15 | TRBJ2-3 | TRBD1 | TRBV6-5 | once | CASSIGQGAADTQYF | TGTGCCAGCAGCATCGGACAGGGGGCTGCAGATACGCAGTATTTT
15 | TRBJ2-1 | TRBD2 | TRBV7-6 | once | CASSSLAGVGDEQFF | TGTGCCAGCAGCTCACTAGCGGGAGTCGGCGATGAGCAGTTCTTC
16 | TRBJ1-2 | - | TRBV3-1/TRBV3-2 | - | CASSQASGFFNYGYTF | TGTGCCAGCAGCCAAGCTTCGGGCTTTTTTAACTATGGCTACACCTTC
13 | TRBJ1-1 | TRBD1 | TRBV6-6 | - | CASRGDRNTEAFF | TGTGCCAGCAGGGGGGACAGGAACACTGAAGCTTTCTTT
13 | TRBJ1-2 | - | TRBV9 | - | CASSEVRGSGYTF | TGTGCCAGCAGCGAAGTACGGGGGTCTGGCTACACCTTC
16 | TRBJ2-5 | TRBD2 | TRBV6-5 | - | CASSYAAASGQETQYF | TGTGCCAGCAGTTACGCGGCGGCTAGCGGACAAGAGACCCAGTACTTC
14 | TRBJ1-1 | - | TRBV19 | - | CASRTELGGGEAFF | TGTGCCAGTCGTACCGAACTAGGGGGGGGTGAAGCTTTCTTT
15 | TRBJ2-1 | TRBD1 | TRBV11-2 | once | CASSFRGLTYNEQFF | TGTGCCAGCAGCTTCAGGGGGCTTACCTACAATGAGCAGTTCTTC
16 | TRBJ1-5 | TRBD1 | TRBV19 | - | CASSTTGGQGNQPQHF | TGTGCCAGTAGTACTACAGGGGGCCAAGGCAATCAGCCCCAGCATTTT
15 | TRBJ1-5 | TRBD1 | TRBV19 | - | CASSRGQGANQPQHF | TGTGCCAGTAGCCGGGGACAGGGGGCGAATCAGCCCCAGCATTTT
16 | TRBJ1-5 | - | TRBV6-1 | - | CASSESGARTRQPQHF | TGTGCCAGCAGTGAATCGGGAGCCAGGACTAGACAGCCCCAGCATTTT
13 | TRBJ1-3 | TRBD1 | TRBV11-2 | - | CASSIGTANTIYF | TGTGCCAGCAGCATCGGGACAGCAAACACCATATATTTT
14 | TRBJ1-1 | - | TRBV5-5 | - | CASSPGVLNTEAFF | TGTGCCAGCAGCCCCGGGGTTTTGAACACTGAAGCTTTCTTT
14 | TRBJ2-1 | TRBD2 | TRBV7-8 | - | CASSLASSGALVFF | TGTGCCAGCAGCTTAGCGTCTAGCGGGGCCCTCGTGTTCTTC
15 | TRBJ1-1 | - | TRBV12-2 | - | CASRRHDREWTEAFF | TGTGCAAGTCGCCGACACGACAGGGAATGGACTGAAGCTTTCTTT
19 | TRBJ2-3 | TRBD2 | TRBV3-1/TRBV3-2 | - | CASSQVASGGATLTDTQYF | TGTGCCAGCAGCCAAGTAGCTAGCGGGGGCGCAACCCTCACAGATACGCAGTATTTT
13 | TRBJ1-1 | - | TRBV27 | - | CASSYGGNTEAFF | TGTGCCAGCAGCTATGGGGGGAACACTGAAGCTTTCTTT
13 | TRBJ2-7 | - | TRBV29-1 | - | CSVEDFISYEQYF | TGCAGCGTTGAAGATTTCATCTCCTACGAGCAGTACTTC
16 | TRBJ1-1 | TRBD1 | TRBV29-1 | - | CSVHKETGLMNTEAFF | TGCAGCGTCCACAAGGAGACAGGGCTAATGAACACTGAAGCTTTCTTT
14 | TRBJ1-3 | - | TRBV29-1 | - | CSVVAGTAGNTIYF | TGCAGCGTTGTGGCGGGGACTGCGGGGAACACCATATATTTT
13 | TRBJ1-4 | - | TRBV7-9 | - | CASSFYGDEKLFF | TGTGCCAGCAGCTTTTACGGGGATGAAAAACTGTTTTTT
13 | TRBJ2-2 | - | TRBV6-5 | - | CASSSPMAGELFF | TGTGCCAGCAGTTCCCCCATGGCCGGGGAGCTGTTTTTT
15 | TRBJ2-1 | - | TRBV14 | - | CASSRTFGSYNEQFF | TGTGCCAGCAGCCGGACCTTTGGCTCCTACAATGAGCAGTTCTTC
14 | TRBJ2-5 | - | TRBV2 | - | CASNPDTPAETQYF | TGTGCCAGCAACCCGGACACTCCGGCGGAGACCCAGTACTTC
16 | TRBJ2-7 | - | TRBV3-1/TRBV3-2 | - | CASSQGGAGAFDEQYF | TGTGCCAGCAGCCAAGGTGGGGCAGGGGCCTTTGACGAGCAGTACTTC
15 | TRBJ1-1 | TRBD1 | TRBV7-9 | - | CASRKGQGGNTEAFF | TGTGCCAGCAGGAAAGGACAGGGGGGGAACACTGAAGCTTTCTTT
13 | TRBJ1-4 | - | TRBV3-1/TRBV3-2 | - | CASSRQVGEKLFF | TGTGCCAGCAGCCGCCAAGTTGGGGAAAAACTGTTTTTT
13 | TRBJ2-1 | - | TRBV11-3 | - | CASSRQVYNEQFF | TGTGCCAGCAGCCGACAGGTCTACAATGAGCAGTTCTTC
16 | TRBJ2-1 | - | TRBV4-2 | - | CASSQGVAGSYNEQFF | TGTGCCAGCAGCCAAGGGGTAGCAGGGTCCTACAATGAGCAGTTCTTC
14 | TRBJ1-5 | - | TRBV7-2 | - | CASSSGQGDQPQHF | TGTGCCAGCAGCTCGGGACAAGGGGATCAGCCCCAGCATTTT
15 | TRBJ1-1 | - | TRBV7-2 | - | CASTASRALDTEAFF | TGTGCCAGCACCGCATCCCGGGCCCTTGACACTGAAGCTTTCTTT
13 | TRBJ1-2 | - | TRBV20-1 | - | CSASGSGDLSYTF | TGCAGTGCTAGTGGGTCAGGGGATTTGAGCTACACCTTC